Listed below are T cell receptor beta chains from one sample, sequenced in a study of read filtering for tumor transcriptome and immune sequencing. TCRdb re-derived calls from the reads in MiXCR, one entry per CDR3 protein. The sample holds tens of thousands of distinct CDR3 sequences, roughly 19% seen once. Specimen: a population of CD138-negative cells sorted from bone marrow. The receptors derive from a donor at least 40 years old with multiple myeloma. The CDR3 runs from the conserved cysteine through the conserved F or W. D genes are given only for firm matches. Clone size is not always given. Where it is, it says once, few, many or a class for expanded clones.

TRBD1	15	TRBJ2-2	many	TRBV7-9	TGTGCCAGCAGGGAACCGGGACAGGGCATCGGGGAGCTGTTTTTT	CASREPGQGIGELFF
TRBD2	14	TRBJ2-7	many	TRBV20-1	TGCAGTGCAGCTCCCACGGGGGGGGCCTACGAGCAGTACTTC	CSAAPTGGAYEQYF
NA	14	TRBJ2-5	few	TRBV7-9	TGTGCCAGCAGCTTTTCGTCTATCCAAGAGACCCAGTACTTC	CASSFSSIQETQYF
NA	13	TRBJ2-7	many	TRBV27	TGTGCCAGCAGTTTATCGGCCACCTACGAGCAGTACTTC	CASSLSATYEQYF
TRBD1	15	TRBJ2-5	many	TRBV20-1	TGCAGTGCTAGAGCCCCGGGACAGATCCAAGAGACCCAGTACTTC	CSARAPGQIQETQYF
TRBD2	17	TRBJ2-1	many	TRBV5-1	TGCGCCAGCAGCTTGGCCGGCGGGGGGGCATCCTACAATGAGCAGTTCTTC	CASSLAGGGASYNEQFF
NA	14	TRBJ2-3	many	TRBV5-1	TGCGCCAGCAGCTTGGCCTGGGGGACAGATACGCAGTATTTT	CASSLAWGTDTQYF
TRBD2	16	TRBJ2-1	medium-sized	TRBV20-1	TGCAGTGCCCCGACTAGCGGGGGGCCCCTATACAATGAGCAGTTCTTC	CSAPTSGGPLYNEQFF
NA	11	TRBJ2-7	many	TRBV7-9	TGTGCCAGCAGCTCGCACTACGAGCAGTACTTC	CASSSHYEQYF
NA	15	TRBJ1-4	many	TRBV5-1	TGCGCCAGCAGCACGGACCGGAAAACTAATGAAAAACTGTTTTTT	CASSTDRKTNEKLFF
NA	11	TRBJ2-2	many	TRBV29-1	TGCAGCGTTTCTAGCACCGGGGAGCTGTTTTTT	CSVSSTGELFF
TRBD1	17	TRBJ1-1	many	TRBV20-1	TGCAGTGCTAGAGCGTTAAATATTCAGGGGGCCTGGACTGAAGCTTTCTTT	CSARALNIQGAWTEAFF
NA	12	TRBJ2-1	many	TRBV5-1	TGCGCCAGCAGCTTAGATTTGGATGAGCAGTTCTTC	CASSLDLDEQFF
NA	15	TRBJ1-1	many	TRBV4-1	TGCGCCAGCAGCCAAGGTCAGGGCCTGAACACTGAAGCTTTCTTT	CASSQGQGLNTEAFF
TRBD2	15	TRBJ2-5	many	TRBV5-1	TGCGCCAGCAGCGTTGGGCGGGGGGACCCGGAGACCCAGTACTTC	CASSVGRGDPETQYF
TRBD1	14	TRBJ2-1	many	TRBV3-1	TGTGCCAGCAGCCCCCGGGACAGGGAGGATGAGCAGTTCTTC	CASSPRDREDEQFF
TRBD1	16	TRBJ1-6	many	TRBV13	TGTGCCAGCAGCCGGGGACAGGGGGCCAATAATTCACCCCTCCACTTT	CASSRGQGANNSPLHF
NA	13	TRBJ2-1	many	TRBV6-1	TGTGCCAGCACCGACGGCCGCAACAATGAGCAGTTCTTC	CASTDGRNNEQFF
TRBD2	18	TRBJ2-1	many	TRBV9	TGTGCCAGCAGCGGGGGACTAGCGGATTTAAGCTCCTACAATGAGCAGTTCTTC	CASSGGLADLSSYNEQFF
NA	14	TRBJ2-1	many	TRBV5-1	TGCGCCAGCAGCTTGCTAGCCGCGAACAATGAGCAGTTCTTC	CASSLLAANNEQFF
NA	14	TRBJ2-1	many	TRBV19	TGTGCCACCTATAGCGGCTATCCCTACAATGAGCAGTTCTTC	CATYSGYPYNEQFF
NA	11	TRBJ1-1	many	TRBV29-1	TGCAGCGCAGGACAGAACACTGAAGCTTTCTTT	CSAGQNTEAFF
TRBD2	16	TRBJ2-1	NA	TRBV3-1	TGTGCCAGCAGCCCAAGTCTAGCGGGGCTCAACAATGAGCAGTTCTTC	CASSPSLAGLNNEQFF
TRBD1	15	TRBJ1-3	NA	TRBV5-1	TGCGCCAGCAGCTCAGGGGGCGGCTCTGGAAACACCATATATTTT	CASSSGGGSGNTIYF
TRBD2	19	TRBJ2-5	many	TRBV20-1	TGCAGTGCTAGTCACTCCGGGACTAGCGCCCGACTATACCAAGAGACCCAGTACTTC	CSASHSGTSARLYQETQYF
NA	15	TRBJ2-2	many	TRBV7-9	TGTGCCAGCAGCTTTCTCCAGGGTGAACCCGGGGAGCTGTTTTTT	CASSFLQGEPGELFF
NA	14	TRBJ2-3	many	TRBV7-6	TGTGCCAGCAGCTTTAGGCCAACCACAGATACGCAGTATTTT	CASSFRPTTDTQYF
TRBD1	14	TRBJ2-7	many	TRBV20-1	TGCAGTGCGGTAATCCGGGACAGACCCTACGAGCAGTACTTC	CSAVIRDRPYEQYF
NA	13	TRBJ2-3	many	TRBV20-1	TGCAGTGCTAGTGCCTCCCGCACAGATACGCAGTATTTT	CSASASRTDTQYF
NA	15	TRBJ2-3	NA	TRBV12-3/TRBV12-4	TGTGCCAGCAGCCTCGCTCGGAGGGGCACAGATACGCAGTATTTT	CASSLARRGTDTQYF
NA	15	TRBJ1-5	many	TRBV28	TGTGCCAGCAGTTTTTTCATGGGGGGAGGACAGCCCCAGCATTTT	CASSFFMGGGQPQHF
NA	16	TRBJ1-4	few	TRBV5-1	TGCGCCAGCAGCTTGGGCAGCTTTACCTCGGGGGAAAAACTGTTTTTT	CASSLGSFTSGEKLFF
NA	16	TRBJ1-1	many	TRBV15	TGTGCCACCAGCAGAGATTTAATAGGGCAATGGACTGAAGCTTTCTTT	CATSRDLIGQWTEAFF
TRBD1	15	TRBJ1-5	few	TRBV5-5	TGTGCCAGCAGCCGGACAGGGCTGAGCAATCAGCCCCAGCATTTT	CASSRTGLSNQPQHF
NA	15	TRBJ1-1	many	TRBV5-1	TGCGCCAGCAGCTTGGCCGTCGGGGGTAGCACTGAAGCTTTCTTT	CASSLAVGGSTEAFF
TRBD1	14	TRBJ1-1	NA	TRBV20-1	TGCAGTGCCAGGGGGGCAGGGGCTAACACTGAAGCTTTCTTT	CSARGAGANTEAFF
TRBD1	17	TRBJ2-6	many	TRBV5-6	TGTGCCAGCAGCTTGGTGACAGGGGGTCTGTTGTCCAACGTCCTGACTTTC	CASSLVTGGLLSNVLTF
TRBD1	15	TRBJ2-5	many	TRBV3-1	TGTGCCAGCAGCCAAGCCAGGGGGCGCGGTGAGACCCAGTACTTC	CASSQARGRGETQYF
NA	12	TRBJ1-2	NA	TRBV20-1	TGCAGTGCTTCCAAGGACAACTATGGCTACACCTTC	CSASKDNYGYTF